The rows below give T cell receptor beta chains drawn from one sample of a study of cytomegalovirus exposure and HLA in healthy donors. Assay used: immunoSEQ multiplex PCR; TCRdb lists only in-frame clones, some missing. The sample gives over 65,000 clones, approximately 75% of which show up once; 6.5% is in the top ten. The sample consisted of PBMCs. The origin of the receptors is a human donor in good health. CDR3s include the opening cysteine and the closing phenylalanine or tryptophan. Each record gives: CDR3 length, D gene, clone size, J gene, V gene, CDR3 DNA, CDR3 protein. A D gene is named only where the DNA matches it firmly. Part of the rows lack a size; the others show once, few, many or a class for expanded clones.

16 | TRBD2 | - | TRBJ2-7 | TRBV10-1 | TGCGCCAGCAAACCTCTTCAGGATAGCGGGGCCACCTACAGGGACTTC | CASKPLQDSGATYRDF
14 | - | - | TRBJ1-2 | TRBV4-1 | TGCGCCAGCAGCCAAGAAGAGGAGGACTATGGCTACACCTTC | CASSQEEEDYGYTF
14 | TRBD1 | once | TRBJ1-2 | TRBV6-6 | TGTGCCAGCAGTTACGGGGGACAGGGGAATGGCTACACCTTC | CASSYGGQGNGYTF
14 | - | - | TRBJ1-4 | TRBV6-6 | TGTGCCAGCAGGATAGACAGAACTAATGAAAAACTGTTTTTT | CASRIDRTNEKLFF
13 | - | - | TRBJ1-2 | TRBV28 | TGTGCCAGCAGTTATCCCCCTAGCTATGGCTACACCTTC | CASSYPPSYGYTF
17 | TRBD1 | once | TRBJ1-4 | TRBV7-9 | TGTGCCAGCAGCGATACCGGGACAGGGGTTTTTAATGAAAAACTGTTTTTT | CASSDTGTGVFNEKLFF
15 | TRBD1 | - | TRBJ1-4 | TRBV6-5 | TGTGCCAGCAGTTCTGGCGGACAGGGAGAAGAAAAACTGTTTTTT | CASSSGGQGEEKLFF
13 | - | - | TRBJ1-1 | TRBV5-1 | TGCGCCAGCTCGGAGATGGGGAACACTGAAGCTTTCTTT | CASSEMGNTEAFF
17 | TRBD1 | few | TRBJ2-1 | TRBV11-3 | TGTGCCAGCAGCACCCGACAGGGGGCAAGGTCCTACAATGAGCAGTTCTTC | CASSTRQGARSYNEQFF
14 | - | - | TRBJ1-5 | TRBV13 | TGTGCCAGCAGCTTGGGCAGGGGCAATCAGCCCCAGCATTTT | CASSLGRGNQPQHF
15 | - | once | TRBJ1-5 | TRBV9 | TGTGCCAGCAGCCGCCTGGGACTACAATCAGAGCCCCAGCATTTT | CASSRLGLQSEPQHF
14 | - | - | TRBJ1-2 | TRBV5-6 | TGTGCCAGCAGCTTGGAACGCGGGGGGACTGGCTACCCCTTC | CASSLERGGTGYPF
14 | TRBD1 | - | TRBJ1-4 | TRBV18 | TGTGCCAGCTCCACTGAACAGGGGTATGAAAAACTGTTTTTT | CASSTEQGYEKLFF
14 | TRBD1 | - | TRBJ1-2 | TRBV7-9 | TGTGCCAGCAGCCCCGGGACAGGGTCGTATGGCTACACCTTC | CASSPGTGSYGYTF
15 | - | - | TRBJ1-1 | TRBV6-5 | TGTGCCAGCAGTTACTCTAGATCCGGGGGGACTGAAGCTTTCTTT | CASSYSRSGGTEAFF
17 | TRBD1 | - | TRBJ1-5 | TRBV7-2 | TGTGCCAGCAGCCTCGCTCAGGGGGCTGGCAGTCGTCAGCCCCAGCATTTT | CASSLAQGAGSRQPQHF
18 | TRBD1 | few | TRBJ2-7 | TRBV9 | TGTGCCAGCAGCGTAGGGGGACAGGGAACTTCCGGAATGTGGGAGCAGTACTTC | CASSVGGQGTSGMWEQYF
17 | TRBD2 | - | TRBJ2-1 | TRBV6-1 | TGTGCCAGCAGTGCACAAACTAGCGGGGGGGTCTCCAATGAGCAGTTCTTC | CASSAQTSGGVSNEQFF
13 | TRBD2 | - | TRBJ2-7 | TRBV6-5 | TGTGCCAGCAGTCGTAGCGGGGACTACGAGCAGTACTTC | CASSRSGDYEQYF
15 | TRBD2 | - | TRBJ2-3 | TRBV2 | TGTGCCAGCAGCGCAGGGACTAGCGGTACAGATACGCAGTATTTT | CASSAGTSGTDTQYF
15 | TRBD1 | - | TRBJ1-5 | TRBV7-9 | TGTGCCAGCAGCTTAGGTCAGGGGGCGTTTCAGCCCCAGCATTTT | CASSLGQGAFQPQHF
15 | - | - | TRBJ2-5 | TRBV5-1 | TGCGCCAGCAGCATCTCGGGCCTCGAGGGAGAGACCCAGTACTTC | CASSISGLEGETQYF
13 | TRBD1 | - | TRBJ1-2 | TRBV30 | TGTGCCTGGAGCTCCGGGACAGACTATGGCTACACCTTC | CAWSSGTDYGYTF
12 | - | - | TRBJ2-1 | TRBV2 | TGTGCCAGCAGTGAAGTGGGGCGAGAGCAGTTCTTC | CASSEVGREQFF
16 | TRBD1 | - | TRBJ2-2 | TRBV10-3 | TGTGCCATCAGGACAGGGGGCTCGGGGGACACCGGGGAGCTGTTTTTT | CAIRTGGSGDTGELFF
15 | TRBD1 | - | TRBJ1-5 | TRBV7-3 | TGTGCCAGCAGCCCGGACAGGGGGCTTGAGCAGCCCCAGCATTTT | CASSPDRGLEQPQHF
14 | - | - | TRBJ2-2 | TRBV11-2 | TGTGCCAGCAGACGTGCCGGGGGCACCGGGGAGCTGTTTTTT | CASRRAGGTGELFF
15 | TRBD2 | - | TRBJ2-1 | TRBV5-1 | TGCGCCAGCAGCTCCTCTGGCGGGGGGGGAAATGAGCAGTTCTTC | CASSSSGGGGNEQFF
13 | - | - | TRBJ2-7 | TRBV7-9 | TGTGCCAGCAGCTTAGGTTCTACCTACGAGCAGTACTTC | CASSLGSTYEQYF
17 | TRBD1 | - | TRBJ2-3 | TRBV9 | TGTGCCAGCAGCGAGGGCATCCCGGGACAGGGTTTGAATACGCAGTATTTT | CASSEGIPGQGLNTQYF
13 | TRBD1 | - | TRBJ1-2 | TRBV7-3 | TGTGCCAGCAGCCCGGACAGGGGCTATGGCTACACCTTC | CASSPDRGYGYTF
15 | TRBD1 | - | TRBJ1-4 | TRBV5-4 | TGTGCCAGCAACAACAGGGGGCAGGGGGGTGAAAAACTGTTTTTT | CASNNRGQGGEKLFF
11 | TRBD1 | - | TRBJ2-5 | TRBV6-1 | TGTGCCAGCCAGGGGGAAAAGACCCAGTACTTC | CASQGEKTQYF
12 | - | - | TRBJ1-4 | TRBV5-4 | TGTGCCAGCCGGGAAACTAATGAAAAACTGTTTTTT | CASRETNEKLFF
12 | - | - | TRBJ1-2 | TRBV29-1 | TGCAGCGTTGATTCAGGGCCAGATGGCTACACCTTC | CSVDSGPDGYTF
14 | - | - | TRBJ1-1 | TRBV19 | TGTGCCAGTAGTATATGGGGGCTGGACACTGAAGCTTTCTTT | CASSIWGLDTEAFF
15 | - | - | TRBJ2-4 | TRBV27 | TGTGCCAGCAGTTTAGGAGCCTTAGCCAAAAACATTCAGTACTTC | CASSLGALAKNIQYF
15 | - | - | TRBJ1-6 | TRBV5-1 | TGCGCCAGCAGCCCACGAATTACGGGGAATTCACCCCTCCACTTT | CASSPRITGNSPLHF
16 | - | - | TRBJ1-5 | TRBV21-1 | TGTGCCAGCGGCGGTGTTCCGGAGGATAGCAATCAGCCCCAGCATTTT | CASGGVPEDSNQPQHF
16 | - | - | TRBJ1-1 | TRBV18 | TGTGCCAGCTCACCCCAATTAGGGGATGGAAGCACTGAAGCTTTCTTT | CASSPQLGDGSTEAFF
15 | TRBD2 | - | TRBJ2-7 | TRBV4-1 | TGCGCCAGCAGCCAAACGGGAGGGTGGTCCTACGAGCAGTACTTC | CASSQTGGWSYEQYF
14 | - | - | TRBJ1-1 | TRBV27 | TGTGCCAGCAGTCCGAGACTAGGGATCACTGAAGCTTTCTTT | CASSPRLGITEAFF
16 | - | few | TRBJ2-3 | TRBV6-5 | TGTGCCAGCAGTTATGGCGCGGGGCCCCCTCCAGATACGCAGTATTTT | CASSYGAGPPPDTQYF
14 | - | - | TRBJ2-3 | TRBV12-5 | TGTGCTAGTGGCCCAGGTGGGTTCACAGATACGCAGTATTTT | CASGPGGFTDTQYF
15 | - | once | TRBJ2-2 | TRBV9 | TGTGCCAGCAGCGTGTTGGCAGTCAACACCGGGGAGCTGTTTTTT | CASSVLAVNTGELFF
15 | - | - | TRBJ1-1 | TRBV5-1 | TGCGCCAGCAGCTTGAGAGGTGAATCGTACACTGAAGCTTTCTTT | CASSLRGESYTEAFF
15 | TRBD1 | - | TRBJ2-1 | TRBV2 | TGTGCCAGCAGTCTAAGACAGGGGGCCTACAATGAGCAGTTCTTC | CASSLRQGAYNEQFF
13 | TRBD1 | - | TRBJ1-1 | TRBV6-4 | TGTGCCAGCCGCGGGACAGGGGGCGCCGAAGCTTTCTTT | CASRGTGGAEAFF
14 | TRBD2 | - | TRBJ2-3 | TRBV6-4 | TGTGCCAGCAGTGCGCGGGGGGACACAGATACGCAGTATTTT | CASSARGDTDTQYF
16 | - | - | TRBJ2-3 | TRBV9 | TGTGCCAGCAGCGTCAGGGGGGCAACTAGCACAGATACGCAGTATTTT | CASSVRGATSTDTQYF